What follows are 2 T cell receptor beta chains derived from one specimen sequenced in a study of blood T cell repertoires in COVID-19. Profiling relied on immunoSEQ multiplex PCR, and the TCRdb table lists in-frame clones only, not all of them. The sample has 45,000 to 50,000 clones, 83% seen once; the top ten hold approximately 8%. The sequenced material came from peripheral blood. Receptors originate from an elderly man in a cohort sampled during active COVID-19.

The V and J genes are TRBV3-1 (or the pseudogene TRBV3-2) and TRBJ1-5; D ambiguous. Germline assignment: CDR1 LGHDT and CDR2 YNNKEL (reference sequence). The length of the CDR3 is 13 residues. V was cut by 0 bases and J by 5 bases, with 5 bases left in between. CDR3: CASSQDPDQPQHF. In nucleotides, the CDR3 is TGTGCCAGCAGCCAAGACCCGGATCAGCCCCAGCATTTT.

This clone has more than one count but fewer than ten. This sequence joins TRBV29-1 and TRBJ1-4; D gene ambiguous. This CDR3 region has 11 residues. Germline lookup yields CDR1 SQVTM and CDR2 ANQGSEA. V shed 0 bases and J shed 14 bases, with 10 bases lying between them. As DNA, the CDR3 is TGCAGCGTTGAAGATCGATACAAGCTGTTTTTT. Amino acids: CSVEDRYKLFF.